These 32 T cell receptor beta chains were all obtained from the same sample, sequenced in a study of blood T cell repertoires in COVID-19. The data were produced by immunoSEQ multiplex PCR, yet TCRdb's version contains in-frame clones alone and is incomplete. Among roughly 300,000 clones, about 90% were seen once, and the ten largest hold approximately 5.2%. The source material was PBMCs or T cells enriched from blood (not recorded which). These TCRs come from a woman in her twenties or thirties who had recovered from COVID-19.

This chain joins TRBV2 and TRBJ1-5; 12 bases align to TRBD1. The V gene end was trimmed by 4 bases and the J gene end by 1 base; junction bases not matched to a gene: 11. The CDR3 extends over 19 amino acids. Germline-derived CDR1 and CDR2 are SNHLY and FYNNEI. The CDR3 DNA is TGTGCCAGCAGTGGTCACCGGGACAGGGGGCCCCTAAGCAATCAGCCCCAGCATTTT. As protein: CASSGHRDRGPLSNQPQHF. Combining the CDR3 with reference TRBV2 and TRBJ1-5 gives the whole variable domain EPEVTQTPSHQVTQMGQEVILRCVPISNHLYFYWYRQILGQKVEFLVSFYNNEISEKSEIFDDQFSVERPDGSNFTLKIRSTKLEDSAMYFCASSGHRDRGPLSNQPQHFGDGTRLSIL.

The CDR3 bases are TGTGCCAGTAGTATCCGGGATAACACTGAAGCTTTCTTT. Translated: CASSIRDNTEAFF. This chain connects TRBV19 to TRBJ1-1, with D uncertain. Germline CDR1 is LNHDA and CDR2 is SQIVND (reference sequence). V shed 3 bases and J shed 2 bases, with 7 bases lying between them. This CDR3 spans 13 amino acids.

This clone was seen once. J is TRBJ1-2 and V is TRBV14; possibly TRBD1 for D (5 bases). Germline V CDR1 and CDR2: SGHDN, FVKESK. The CDR3 spans 17 residues. Trimming cost V 4 bases and J 2 bases, with 20 bases left between them. The CDR3 DNA reads as TGTGCCAGCAGCCCCCGACAGCACCAATACCTAAACTATGGCTACACCTTC. Translation gives CASSPRQHQYLNYGYTF.

This clone was observed once. The chain recombines TRBV7-9 with TRBJ1-1; D unresolved. The CDR3 loop spans 13 amino acids. V shed 0 bases and J shed 9 bases, with 11 bases lying between them. Germline V CDR1 and CDR2: SEHNR, FQNEAQ (reference sequence). This chain's CDR3 is CASSLAEGKKAFF. CDR3 coding DNA: TGTGCCAGCAGCTTAGCGGAGGGAAAAAAAGCTTTCTTT.

The chain combines TRBV6-5 with TRBJ1-3; 7 bases fit TRBD1. The CDR3 sequence is 14 residues long. With 2 bases clipped from V and 4 bases from J, the junction kept 2 bases outside the gene matches. The germline gives CDR1 MNHEY, CDR2 SVGAGI. The CDR3 loop is CASSYAQGGNTIYF. The CDR3 bases are TGTGCCAGCAGTTACGCACAGGGGGGAAACACCATATATTTT.

The V gene is TRBV10-2, the J gene TRBJ2-3, with a tentative D call TRBD2 (5 bases). The CDR3 covers 16 residues. CDR1 WSHSY and CDR2 SAAADI come from the germline V gene. The ends were cut back, 3 bases at V and 1 base at J, with 14 bases in the middle. CDR3 loop: CASSESGNWGTDTQYF. The DNA of the CDR3 is TGCGCCAGCAGTGAAAGCGGCAATTGGGGCACAGATACGCAGTATTTT.

This clone appeared once. The CDR3 is CASSPRQAEAFF. CDR3 nucleotides: TGTGCCAGCAGCCCAAGGCAGGCTGAAGCTTTCTTT. The rearrangement links TRBV7-9 to TRBJ1-1; D call uncertain. Germline loops: CDR1 SEHNR, CDR2 FQNEAQ (reference sequence). The germline V and J ends were trimmed by 5 bases and 6 bases, with 10 bases remaining between them. The CDR3 sequence is 12 residues long.

The chain combines TRBV18 with TRBJ2-7; D unclear. V was pared by 2 bases and J by 3 bases, with 5 bases between. Germline V CDR1 and CDR2: KGHSH, LQKENI. This CDR3 is built from 12 residues. The CDR3 is CASSPSDYEQYF. The CDR3 coding sequence is TGTGCCAGCTCACCATCAGACTACGAGCAGTACTTC. Full variable domain (rest looked up from reference TRBV18 and TRBJ2-7): NAGVMQNPRHLVRRRGQEARLRCSPMKGHSHVYWYRQLPEEGLKFMVYLQKENIIDESGMPKERFSAEFPKEGPSILRIQQVVRGDSAAYFCASSPSDYEQYFGPGTRLTVT.

This rearrangement joins TRBV2 to TRBJ2-1; TRBD2 agrees at 13 bases. This CDR3 has 14 residues. Germline values: CDR1 SNHLY, CDR2 FYNNEI. Trimming cost V 10 bases and J 5 bases; bases outside gene matches: 5. CDR3 residues: CATRLAGGDNEQFF. CDR3 DNA sequence: TGTGCCACCAGACTAGCGGGGGGTGACAATGAGCAGTTCTTC.

The V gene is TRBV7-9, the J gene TRBJ2-1; weak D call: TRBD1 (5 bases). The V end was cut by 3 bases, the J end by 3 bases, with 6 bases between. Per germline, CDR1 SEHNR and CDR2 FQNEAQ (reference sequence). CDR3 size: 13 residues. The CDR3 region is CASSLTDYNEQFF. The CDR3 bases are TGTGCCAGCAGCTTGACAGACTACAATGAGCAGTTCTTC.

The rearrangement joins TRBV7-3 to TRBJ2-1; D gene ambiguous. The V end lost 2 bases, the J end lost 7 bases, and 6 bases lay between the germline ends. This CDR3 is 12 amino acids long. Looked up from germline, CDR1 is SGHTA and CDR2 is FQGTGA. The CDR3 loop reads CASSLEANEQFF. CDR3 nucleotide sequence: TGTGCCAGCAGCTTAGAAGCAAATGAGCAGTTCTTC.

The CDR3 bases are TGTGCCAGCAGTAACTACAGGGTTAATGGCTACACCTTC. Translating gives CASSNYRVNGYTF. The rearrangement links TRBV6-5 to TRBJ1-2; the D gene is possibly TRBD1 (6 bases). This CDR3 contains 13 residues. The germline V and J ends were trimmed by 5 bases and 6 bases, with 13 bases remaining between them. Germline loops: CDR1 MNHEY, CDR2 SVGAGI.

Only a few counts were recorded for this clone. V usage is TRBV2 and J usage is TRBJ2-7; D might be TRBD2 (5 bases). CDR1 and CDR2 from the germline V gene are SNHLY and FYNNEI. Trimming took off 2 bases at V and 3 bases at J, with 14 bases between the two ends. This CDR3 has 15 amino acids. The CDR3 nucleotides are TGTGCCAGCAGTGAATGGAACCACGGGGTCTACGAGCAGTACTTC. The encoded protein is CASSEWNHGVYEQYF.

This clone was observed once. CDR3 in DNA: TGTGCCAGCAGCTTGGTGGCGGGGGGGGACAATGAGCAGTTCTTC. Translating it yields CASSLVAGGDNEQFF. The chain recombines TRBV5-4 with TRBJ2-1, with TRBD2 identical over 9 bases. Germline loops: CDR1 SGHNT, CDR2 YYREEE (reference sequence). This CDR3 has 15 amino acids. Unmatched junction bases numbered 3, after V lost 0 bases and J lost 5 bases.

V gene TRBV5-8 combines with J gene TRBJ1-2; D is ambiguous. Germline CDR1 reads SGHTS; CDR2 reads YDEGEE. The CDR3 has 14 residues. V lost 4 bases and J 3 bases, leaving 13 bases between the germline ends. In DNA, the CDR3 is TGTGCCAGCAGCCGAGGCCCCATCGACTATGGCTACACCTTC. Protein: CASSRGPIDYGYTF.

This clone was recorded only once. This sequence joins TRBV4-1 and TRBJ1-1; 7 bases match TRBD1. The CDR3 length is 15 residues. Losses at the gene ends were 4 bases for V and 6 bases for J; bases not matched to a gene: 11. Germline V lookup: CDR1 MGHRA, CDR2 YSYEKL. CDR3 in DNA: TGCGCCAGCAGCCGAGGGACAGCCCGTTCGGCTGAAGCTTTCTTT. Encoded protein: CASSRGTARSAEAFF.

The chain combines TRBV10-2 with TRBJ2-7, with D unresolved. Germline V lookup: CDR1 WSHSY, CDR2 SAAADI. The CDR3 spans 13 residues. The V end was cut by 3 bases, the J end by 2 bases, with 8 bases between. The CDR3 DNA follows: TGCGCCAGCAGTGAAACAGTAACCTACGAGCAGTACTTC. It is translated as CASSETVTYEQYF.

The CDR3 is CASRTGGSPLHF. DNA for the CDR3: TGTGCCAGCAGGACAGGGGGGTCACCCCTCCACTTT. This chain joins TRBV11-2 and TRBJ1-6; TRBD1 aligns across 9 bases. The V gene end was trimmed by 6 bases and the J gene end by 10 bases; junction bases not matched to a gene: 1. Per the germline V gene, CDR1 is SGHAT and CDR2 is FQNNGV. The CDR3 runs to 12 residues.

This clone was counted a single time. A read error may produce the germline difference seen at one junction end. The chain is built from TRBV11-2 and TRBJ1-6; D perhaps matches TRBD1 (6 bases). This CDR3 has 16 residues. Germline CDR1 reads SGHAT; CDR2 reads FQNNGV. Written as DNA, the CDR3 is TGTGCCAGCAGCTTGAAGGGGGGGTCGTATAGTTCACCCCTCCACTTT. It yields the protein CASSLKGGSYSSPLHF.

The chain uses TRBV5-1 and TRBJ2-7, with 11 nucleotides matching TRBD1. CDR1 SGHRS and CDR2 YFSETQ come from the germline V gene. The CDR3 runs 17 residues. With 0 bases clipped from V and 3 bases from J, the junction kept 8 bases outside the gene matches. In DNA, the CDR3 is TGCGCCAGCAGCTTGGCCCCGCGGACAGGGGGCTTCTACGAGCAGTACTTC. This encodes CASSLAPRTGGFYEQYF.

The chain combines TRBV7-8 with TRBJ1-1; 8 nucleotides match TRBD1. The CDR3 is 16 residues long. Germline CDR1 SGHVS, CDR2 FQNEAQ. J lost 0 bases, V lost 4 bases, and 7 bases had no gene match. CDR3 residues: CASSSTDRAVNTEAFF. The CDR3 DNA sequence: TGTGCCAGCAGCTCGACGGACAGGGCGGTGAACACTGAAGCTTTCTTT.

The CDR3 here is CASTQGWGNTIYF. CDR3 DNA: TGCGCCAGCACCCAGGGTTGGGGAAACACCATATATTTT. V is TRBV5-1 and J is TRBJ1-3, with a possible D match to TRBD1 (5 bases). Germline lookup yields CDR1 SGHRS and CDR2 YFSETQ. V lost 6 bases, J lost 4 bases, and 11 bases lay in between. The length of the CDR3 is 13 residues.

V gene TRBV5-1 combines with J gene TRBJ2-2; 9 bases fit TRBD1. This CDR3 spans 15 amino acids. The trim removed 0 bases at V and 6 bases at J, leaving 3 bases unmatched. Germline assignment: CDR1 SGHRS and CDR2 YFSETQ. The CDR3 protein is CASSLGTGESGELFF. The CDR3 DNA is TGCGCCAGCAGCTTGGGGACAGGGGAGTCCGGGGAGCTGTTTTTT.

This sequence joins TRBV10-1 and TRBJ2-3; D not resolved. V lost 5 bases to trimming and J lost 5 bases, with 14 bases between them. The CDR3 extends over 14 amino acids. Per the germline V gene, CDR1 is WNHNN and CDR2 is SYGVQD (reference sequence). The CDR3 bases are TGCGCCAGCAGTCCGAGTCGGGTGCGAGATACGCAGTATTTT. It translates to CASSPSRVRDTQYF.

This clone was recorded a few times. The chain recombines TRBV30 with TRBJ2-7, with D maybe TRBD1 (5 bases). The CDR3 contains 15 residues. Trimming cost V 3 bases and J 1 base, with 16 bases left between them. Per the germline V gene, CDR1 is GTSNPN and CDR2 is SVGIG (reference sequence). In nucleotides, the CDR3 is TGTGCCTGGAGGGACACTGGCGGCAGTTCCTACGAGCAGTACTTC. It is translated as CAWRDTGGSSYEQYF.

The chain links TRBV30 to TRBJ2-2; 12 bases agree with TRBD2. The CDR3 extends over 17 amino acids. The germline gives CDR1 GTSNPN, CDR2 SVGIG (reference sequence). Unmatched junction bases numbered 3, after V lost 0 bases and J lost 1 base. Written as DNA, the CDR3 is TGTGCCTGGAGTGTCCGGACTAGCGGGGAGAACACCGGGGAGCTGTTTTTT. Translation gives CAWSVRTSGENTGELFF.

The V gene is TRBV5-8, the J gene TRBJ1-6; 9 positions match TRBD1. The CDR3 is 17 amino acids. Losses at the gene ends were 0 bases for V and 3 bases for J; bases not matched to a gene: 4. In germline, CDR1 is SGHTS, CDR2 YDEGEE. The CDR3 spells CASSLGGTGSYNSPLHF. Written as DNA, the CDR3 is TGTGCCAGCAGCTTGGGTGGGACAGGGAGCTATAATTCACCCCTCCACTTT.

J is TRBJ2-1 and V is TRBV19; 7 bases map to TRBD1. The germline V gene has CDR1 LNHDA and CDR2 SQIVND (reference sequence). J gave up 5 bases and V 3 bases, and 1 base lay outside the gene matches. The CDR3 has 13 amino acids. The CDR3 nucleotides are TGTGCCAGTAGTATGCAGGGGGACAATGAGCAGTTCTTC. Its protein product is CASSMQGDNEQFF.

V usage is TRBV29-1 and J usage is TRBJ1-2, with TRBD1 matching over 9 bases. The V segment lost 7 bases and the J segment 3 bases; nucleotides outside the gene matches: 3. Germline V gene data show CDR1 as SQVTM and CDR2 as ANQGSEA. CDR3 length: 12 residues. Here the CDR3 reads CSGTGGDYGYTF. CDR3 coding DNA: TGCAGCGGAACAGGGGGCGACTATGGCTACACCTTC.

The chain couples TRBV25-1 to TRBJ2-1; D possibly corresponds to TRBD2 (5 bases). V lost 6 bases and J 10 bases, leaving 13 bases between the germline ends. Per germline, CDR1 MGHDK and CDR2 SYGVNS. The CDR3 sequence is 12 residues long. As DNA, the CDR3 is TGTGCCAGCAGGGAGGTTGTAGGAGAGCAGTTCTTC. This codes for CASREVVGEQFF.

This clone was seen a handful of times. The rearrangement uses TRBV5-6 and TRBJ1-5, with D perhaps matching TRBD1 (6 bases). The CDR3 totals 15 residues. The V gene lost 2 bases and the J gene lost 3 bases, with 12 bases spanning the gap. CDR1 and CDR2 from the germline V gene are SGHDT and YYEEEE. This chain's CDR3 is CASSFSGGYNQPQHF. CDR3 nucleotide sequence: TGTGCCAGCAGCTTCTCGGGGGGCTACAATCAGCCCCAGCATTTT. Full variable domain (remainder filled in from reference TRBV5-6 and TRBJ1-5): DAGVTQSPTHLIKTRGQQVTLRCSPKSGHDTVSWYQQALGQGPQFIFQYYEEEERQRGNFPDRFSGHQFPNYSSELNVNALLLGDSALYLCASSFSGGYNQPQHFGDGTRLSIL.

J is TRBJ1-3 and V is TRBV5-1; 7 positions agree with TRBD1. The CDR3 is 16 amino acids. Trimming cost V 4 bases and J 1 base; bases outside gene matches: 8. Looked up from germline, CDR1 is SGHRS and CDR2 is YFSETQ. CDR3 DNA sequence: TGCGCCAGCAGCACCACAGGGGAGTCATCTGGAAACACCATATATTTT. Translated, it gives CASSTTGESSGNTIYF.